These 21 T cell receptor beta chains were sequenced from one sample in a study of T cell responses to AZD1222 COVID-19 vaccine. Only in-frame clones appear in the TCRdb table, and some are missing; sequencing was by immunoSEQ multiplex PCR. Seen here are 110,000 to 150,000 clones, about 92% observed once, and the top ten hold roughly 3.1%. The source was peripheral blood, collected on day 0 of AZD1222 vaccination. The source of these receptors is an adult in good health.

This clone was detected only once. The chain has TRBV7-9 and TRBJ1-4; perhaps TRBD1 as D (5 bases). The V end was cut by 0 bases, the J end by 4 bases, with 6 bases between. The CDR3 sequence is 14 residues long. The germline gives CDR1 SEHNR, CDR2 FQNEAQ (reference sequence). CDR3 protein: CASSLAGGNEKLFF. DNA of the CDR3: TGTGCCAGCAGCTTAGCGGGGGGTAATGAAAAACTGTTTTTT.

This clone was found once. This sequence joins TRBV5-5 and TRBJ2-3; tentatively, D is TRBD1 or TRBD2 (5 bases each). The length of the CDR3 is 17 residues. CDR1 is SGHKS, CDR2 YYEKEE, per germline (reference sequence). Trimming took off 7 bases at V and 0 bases at J, with 21 bases between the two ends. CDR3 bases: TGTGCCAGCCGCCGGAATTGGGGCGGGTGGAGCACAGATACGCAGTATTTT. Translation gives CASRRNWGGWSTDTQYF.

The CDR3 DNA reads TGCGCCAGCAGCCAAGATTACGACAGGGTTGGCTATGGCTACACCTTC. Translation: CASSQDYDRVGYGYTF. The chain recombines TRBV4-1 with TRBJ1-2; TRBD1 agrees at 7 bases. The CDR3 length is 16 residues. Germline loops: CDR1 MGHRA, CDR2 YSYEKL. V was pared by 0 bases and J by 4 bases, with 8 bases of the junction left unmatched.

The genes are TRBV9 and TRBJ1-1; weak D call: TRBD1 (6 bases). Germline V CDR1 and CDR2: SGDLS, YYNGEE. The V gene lost 4 bases and the J gene lost 4 bases, with 17 bases spanning the gap. This CDR3 contains 15 residues. The DNA for the CDR3 is TGTGCCAGCAGCCCCAGCGGGGGGGCTTCCACTGAAGCTTTCTTT. It is translated as CASSPSGGASTEAFF.

The chain joins TRBV12-3 or TRBV12-4 to TRBJ2-1; D unresolved. This CDR3 is built from 12 residues. V was pared by 3 bases and J by 9 bases, with 9 bases between. This chain's CDR3 is CASSFGSPEQFF. CDR3 sequence (DNA): TGTGCCAGCAGTTTTGGGTCGCCTGAGCAGTTCTTC.

The V and J genes are TRBV30 and TRBJ2-7; 8 bases map to TRBD1. V gave up 2 bases and J gave up 6 bases; unmatched junction bases: 6. This CDR3 spans 13 amino acids. Germline assignment: CDR1 GTSNPN and CDR2 SVGIG (reference sequence). CDR3: CAWSIDRGSEQYF. In DNA form, the CDR3 reads TGTGCCTGGAGTATTGACAGGGGAAGCGAGCAGTACTTC.

This clone turned up a few times. The V call is TRBV6-6, the J call TRBJ2-3; D perhaps matches TRBD2 (5 bases). There are 14 residues in the CDR3. Trimming took off 5 bases at V and 3 bases at J, with 12 bases between the two ends. In germline, CDR1 is MNHNY, CDR2 SVGAGI (reference sequence). The CDR3 nucleotides are TGTGCCAGCAGTCCCACTACTAGGACAGATACGCAGTATTTT. It encodes CASSPTTRTDTQYF.

This clone turned up a few times. The genes are TRBV7-9 and TRBJ2-1; 10 positions match TRBD2. Losses at the gene ends were 2 bases for V and 6 bases for J; bases not matched to a gene: 7. This CDR3 is built from 16 residues. Germline CDR1 is SEHNR and CDR2 is FQNEAQ (reference sequence). The CDR3 DNA is TGTGCCAGCAGCTTATGGACTAGCGGTACCCGCAATGAGCAGTTCTTC. Residues: CASSLWTSGTRNEQFF.

V is TRBV5-4 and J is TRBJ2-5; TRBD2 agrees at 9 bases. This CDR3 comprises 14 residues. The germline gives CDR1 SGHNT, CDR2 YYREEE (reference sequence). V lost 0 bases, J lost 5 bases, and 2 bases stayed unmatched. As DNA, the CDR3 is TGTGCCAGCAGCTTGGTTAGCGGGAGCGAGACCCAGTACTTC. Translating it yields CASSLVSGSETQYF. The full variable domain, completed using reference TRBV5-4 and TRBJ2-5, is ETGVTQSPTHLIKTRGQQVTLRCSSQSGHNTVSWYQQALGQGPQFIFQYYREEENGRGNFPPRFSGLQFPNYSSELNVNALELDDSALYLCASSLVSGSETQYFGPGTRLLVL.

This clone was recorded once. This chain connects TRBV6-2 or TRBV6-3 to TRBJ1-5, with D possibly being TRBD1 (5 bases). The V end lost 2 bases, the J end lost 0 bases, and 20 bases lay between the germline ends. Germline CDR1 MNHEY, CDR2 SVGEGT. The CDR3 is 19 residues long. The DNA for the CDR3 is TGTGCCAGCAGTTACCCCCACGGGACGGATTTTAATAGCAATCAGCCCCAGCATTTT. It is translated as CASSYPHGTDFNSNQPQHF.

This clone has a single count. The rearrangement links TRBV7-2 to TRBJ1-1, with D unresolved. V was clipped by 3 bases and J by 1 base, with 9 bases between them. The germline V gene has CDR1 SGHTA and CDR2 FQGNSA. This CDR3 has 14 amino acids. The CDR3 nucleotides are TGTGCCAGCAGCTTGGAGTCTGGGAACACTGAAGCTTTCTTT. Translating gives CASSLESGNTEAFF.

The chain links TRBV23-1 to TRBJ1-1; TRBD1 matches at 8 bases. TRBV23-1 is an ORF, with its function uncertain. The CDR3 is 16 residues long. The V and J ends lost 6 bases and 2 bases, in that order; junction bases with no gene match: 11. CDR3 sequence reads: CASSDSDDRGNTEAFF. CDR3 nucleotides: TGCGCCAGCAGCGATTCTGATGACAGGGGAAACACTGAAGCTTTCTTT.

V and J are TRBV19 and TRBJ1-1, with a possible D match to TRBD1 (5 bases). V lost 2 bases to trimming and J lost 2 bases, with 6 bases between them. CDR1 and CDR2 (germline): LNHDA, SQIVND (reference sequence). This CDR3 has 13 residues. The CDR3 DNA sequence: TGTGCCAGTAGTATACAGGGAAACACTGAAGCTTTCTTT. Encoded protein: CASSIQGNTEAFF.

The V gene is TRBV5-4, the J gene TRBJ2-7; no definite D call. Trimming removed 3 bases at V and 10 bases at J, with 11 bases between. Germline V gives CDR1 SGHNT, CDR2 YYREEE (reference sequence). The CDR3 sequence is 11 residues long. CDR3 sequence reads: CASSSHADQYF. The DNA for the CDR3 is TGTGCCAGCAGCTCCCACGCGGACCAGTACTTC.

The V and J genes are TRBV5-1 and TRBJ2-7, with a tentative D call TRBD2 (6 bases). This CDR3 comprises 15 residues. V was cut by 0 bases and J by 5 bases, with 15 bases left in between. Germline V lookup: CDR1 SGHRS, CDR2 YFSETQ. The CDR3 is CASSLALEGPHEQYF. The DNA for the CDR3 is TGCGCCAGCAGCTTGGCCTTGGAGGGGCCCCACGAGCAGTACTTC.

The sample holds one count of this clone. Additional DNA sequences in this sample encode the identical CDR3. J is TRBJ1-6 and V is TRBV21-1; the tabulated D call, TRBD1, remains unverified against the DNA. TRBV21-1 is designated a pseudogene. This CDR3 is 17 amino acids long. This CDR3 is CASSKARAGVSGSPLHF. The CDR3 DNA reads as TGTGCCAGCAGCAAAGCTCGGGCAGGGGTAAGTGGTTCACCCCTCCACTTT.

The chain uses TRBV6-2 or TRBV6-3 and TRBJ2-7; 7 bases are shared with TRBD1. Losses at the gene ends were 2 bases for V and 7 bases for J; bases not matched to a gene: 5. Looked up from germline, CDR1 is MNHEY and CDR2 is SVGEGT. CDR3 length: 13 residues. CDR3 loop: CASSYPRGREQYF. The DNA of the CDR3 is TGTGCCAGCAGTTACCCTAGGGGGCGGGAGCAGTACTTC.

V and J are TRBV6-2 or TRBV6-3 and TRBJ2-1, with 10 positions matching TRBD2. Germline CDR1 MNHEY, CDR2 SVGEGT. The CDR3 covers 16 residues. The V gene end was trimmed by 6 bases and the J gene end by 1 base; junction bases not matched to a gene: 6. CDR3 sequence (DNA): TGTGCCAGCAGACCTACGGGACTAGCGTCCTACAATGAGCAGTTCTTC. Its translation is CASRPTGLASYNEQFF.

With respect to this clone: The same CDR3 arises from other DNA sequences in this sample as well. The rearrangement joins TRBV3-1 (or the pseudogene TRBV3-2) to TRBJ2-1; 7 nucleotides match TRBD2. The J segment lost 9 bases and the V segment lost 4 bases, leaving 6 bases of the junction unmatched. This CDR3 is built from 13 residues. Germline V gene data show CDR1 as LGHDT and CDR2 as YNNKEL (reference sequence). The CDR3 nucleotides read TGTGCCAGCAGCCCGGGGGGTGGAACTGAGCAGTTCTTC. It translates to CASSPGGGTEQFF.

V is TRBV6-2 or TRBV6-3 and J is TRBJ1-3, with a possible D match to TRBD1 (5 bases). The germline V and J ends were trimmed by 0 bases and 3 bases, with 12 bases remaining between them. The CDR3 totals 16 residues. Germline V CDR1 and CDR2: MNHEY, SVGEGT. CDR3 coding DNA: TGTGCCAGCAGTTACTCGGCGACAGATCTTGGAAACACCATATATTTT. It encodes CASSYSATDLGNTIYF.

This rearrangement joins TRBV12-3 or TRBV12-4 to TRBJ1-2, with D tentatively TRBD1 (5 bases). This CDR3 is built from 13 residues. V lost 6 bases, J lost 4 bases, and 12 bases lay in between. This CDR3 reads CASSSDGGYGYTF. The CDR3 DNA reads as TGTGCCAGCAGCTCCGACGGGGGCTATGGCTACACCTTC.